This TCR beta chain is drawn from a study of cytomegalovirus exposure and HLA in healthy donors. Findings and caveats of the study: There were several of the most significant clusters that appeared linked to common viral pathogens in a later analysis.

13 Jbeta primers and 60 Vbeta primers were used for the PCR. Generated by immunoSEQ multiplex PCR, the TCRdb table keeps only in-frame clones and is missing some. Altogether about 210,000 clones are present, around 86% being singletons, with the ten largest covering more than 8.5%. The CDR3 loop spans 15 amino acids. Germline CDR1 MNHEY, CDR2 SVGAGI. V dropped 4 bases and J dropped 4; count of bases not matched to a gene: 3. For this clone: Its antigen is not identified.

Sequences were obtained from PBMCs. This chain links TRBV6-5 with TRBJ2-2, with 10 bases fitting TRBD2. The receptor was derived from a woman aged 45 to 65 in good health and CMV-seropositive. The DNA of the CDR3 is TGTGCCAGCAGTTGGGTAGCGGGGGGCACCGGGGAGCTGTTTTTT. This gives the protein CASSWVAGGTGELFF.